This T cell receptor (beta chain) was profiled in a study of blood T cell repertoires in COVID-19. This CDR3 comprises 16 residues. Germline values: CDR1 SGHAT, CDR2 FQNNGV. Trimming stripped 1 base from V and 2 bases from J, with 14 bases between. Data came from immunoSEQ multiplex PCR; TCRdb stores just in-frame clones and leaves some out. The table has fewer than 250,000 clones, 85% to 90% seen once. This receptor was taken from a woman aged 45-65 years with acute or convalescent COVID-19. Sequencing was performed on peripheral blood. The V call is TRBV11-2, the J call TRBJ1-2; D perhaps matches TRBD1 (5 bases). The chain's CDR3 is CASSLGGLGPNYGYTF. The CDR3 bases are TGTGCCAGCAGCTTAGGGGGTCTGGGGCCCAACTATGGCTACACCTTC. The full variable domain, completed using reference TRBV11-2 and TRBJ1-2, is EAGVAQSPRYKIIEKRQSVAFWCNPISGHATLYWYQQILGQGPKLLIQFQNNGVVDDSQLPKDRFSAERLKGVDSTLKIQPAKLEDSAVYLCASSLGGLGPNYGYTFGSGTRLTVV.